This T cell receptor beta chain was documented in a study of cytomegalovirus exposure and HLA in healthy donors. Study-level findings and limits: HLA-A and HLA-B allele assignments for most subjects were reportedly predicted accurately using TCR beta sequences.

V was pared by 5 bases and J by 7 bases, with 20 bases between. The CDR3 length is 15 residues. In germline, CDR1 is PRHDT, CDR2 FYEKMQ (reference sequence). 13 Jbeta primers and 60 Vbeta primers were used for the PCR. TCRdb keeps only in-frame clones here, not all; method: immunoSEQ multiplex PCR. The sample carries about 110,000 clones, over 75% recorded once. A remark on this clone: Its antigen is as yet unknown.

This clonotype was obtained from a man younger than 45 in good health and CMV-seronegative. The V call is TRBV13, the J call TRBJ1-2; D is perhaps TRBD1 (5 bases). The sequencing input was PBMCs. The CDR3 coding sequence is TGTGCCAGCAGCGCATCACCCAGGGATTTTTCTGGCTACACCTTC. Encoded protein: CASSASPRDFSGYTF.